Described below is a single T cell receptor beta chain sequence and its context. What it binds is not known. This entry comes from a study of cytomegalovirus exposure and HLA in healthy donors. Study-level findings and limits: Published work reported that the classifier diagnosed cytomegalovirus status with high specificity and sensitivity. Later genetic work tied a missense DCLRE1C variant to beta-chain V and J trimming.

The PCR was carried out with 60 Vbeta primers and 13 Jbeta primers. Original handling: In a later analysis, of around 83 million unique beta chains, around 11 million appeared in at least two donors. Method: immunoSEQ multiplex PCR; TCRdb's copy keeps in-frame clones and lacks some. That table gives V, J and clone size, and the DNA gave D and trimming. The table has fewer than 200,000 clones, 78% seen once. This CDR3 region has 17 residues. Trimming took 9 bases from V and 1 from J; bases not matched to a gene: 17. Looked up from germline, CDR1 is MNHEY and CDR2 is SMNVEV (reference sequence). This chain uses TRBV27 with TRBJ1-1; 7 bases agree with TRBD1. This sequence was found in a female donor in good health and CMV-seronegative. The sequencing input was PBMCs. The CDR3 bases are TGTGCCAGTAGCATGATAAACAGGGGTCCTACGAACACTGAAGCTTTCTTT. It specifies CASSMINRGPTNTEAFF.